The rows below give T cell receptor beta chains drawn from one sample of a study of shared clonotypes between healthy human individuals. Libraries were prepared by immunoSEQ multiplex PCR; TCRdb keeps only in-frame clonotypes and omits some of them. This table has 190,000 or so clones, 80% to 95% appearing once. The specimen sequenced was naive CD4+ T cells sorted from blood. Receptor source: a woman aged 30 to 39 in good health. The CDR3 runs from the conserved cysteine through the conserved F or W. D genes are given only for firm matches. Size is omitted from some rows. Given values are once, few, many or a class for expanded clones.

clone_size	j_call	v_call	d_call	cdr3_nt	cdr3_aa
.	TRBJ1-2	TRBV28	TRBD1	TGTGCCAGCAGTTCAGGACAGGGAACGGATGGCTACACCTTC	CASSSGQGTDGYTF
.	TRBJ1-1	TRBV7-8	TRBD1	TGTGCCACGACCGCCGTGGAATGGCCAGGGGGGAACACTGAAGCTTTCTTT	CATTAVEWPGGNTEAFF
once	TRBJ1-2	TRBV4-1	TRBD1	TGCGCCAGCAGCCAAGATTGGGACAGGGAATATGGCTACACCTTC	CASSQDWDREYGYTF
.	TRBJ2-7	TRBV11-2	.	TGTGCCAGCAGCAGCTATTCCTACGAGCAGTACTTC	CASSSYSYEQYF
.	TRBJ2-5	TRBV27	.	TGTGCCAGCCAGGTAGAGACCCAGTACTTC	CASQVETQYF
.	TRBJ1-5	TRBV28	.	TGTGCCAGCAGTGCCGCCTGGTTGGGATGGCATTTT	CASSAAWLGWHF
.	TRBJ2-7	TRBV4-2	TRBD1	TGTGCCAGCAGCCCGAGACAGGGGGCGAGGTACGAGCAGTACTTC	CASSPRQGARYEQYF
.	TRBJ1-5	TRBV5-8	.	TGTGCCAGCAGCGTACCCGGAGGATATAGCAATCAGCCCCAGCATTTT	CASSVPGGYSNQPQHF
.	TRBJ1-1	TRBV6-6	TRBD1	TGTGCCAGCAGCCCAAACAAGGGGGCGGAGAACACTGAAGCTTTCTTT	CASSPNKGAENTEAFF
.	TRBJ2-1	TRBV7-3	.	TGTGCCAGCAGCTTAGTAGGGACTGGGGCTCATGAGCAGTTCTTC	CASSLVGTGAHEQFF
.	TRBJ2-2	TRBV27	.	TGTGCCAGCACCATGGGGACGGCGTCCACCGGGGAGCTGTTTTTT	CASTMGTASTGELFF
once	TRBJ2-7	TRBV28	TRBD2	TGTGCCAGCAGTCTAGCCCTCTCCTCACTAGCGGGAGTCGCCCACGAGCAGTACTTC	CASSLALSSLAGVAHEQYF
.	TRBJ2-7	TRBV5-5	TRBD1	TGTGCCAGCAGCTTAAACCCGGGACAGCACTACGAGCAGTACTTC	CASSLNPGQHYEQYF
.	TRBJ2-2	TRBV5-5	.	TGTGCCAGCCGCAGGCAGGTAGGAGACACCGGGGAGCTGTTTTTT	CASRRQVGDTGELFF
.	TRBJ2-7	TRBV2	.	TGTGCCAGCAGTCCGAGGGGGAACGAGCAGTACTTC	CASSPRGNEQYF
.	TRBJ2-7	TRBV5-1	TRBD2	TGCGCCAGCAGCTTGGTAGCGGGAAGCTCCTACGAGCAGTACTTC	CASSLVAGSSYEQYF
.	TRBJ2-1	TRBV7-2	.	TGTGCCAGCAGCTTAGGGGCTTACAATGAGCAGTTCTTC	CASSLGAYNEQFF
.	TRBJ1-4	TRBV2	.	TGTGCCAGCAGTGGCGGAGGAGGGGCCGATGAAAAACTGTTTTTT	CASSGGGGADEKLFF
.	TRBJ1-5	TRBV23-1	.	TGCGCCAGCAGAGCCTCACGACGGTTCAATCAGCCCCAGCATTTT	CASRASRRFNQPQHF
.	TRBJ2-1	TRBV7-3	TRBD2	TGTGCCAGCAGCCCCAGCGGGATAGGTAATGAGCAGTTCTTC	CASSPSGIGNEQFF
.	TRBJ2-7	TRBV6-6	.	TGTGCCAGCAGTGCCTTTAACAGTTACGAGCAGTACTTC	CASSAFNSYEQYF
.	TRBJ2-1	TRBV2	.	TGTGCCAGCAGTCGGGACGGGACCACCAGCATGTGGCAGTTCTTC	CASSRDGTTSMWQFF
.	TRBJ2-1	TRBV9	.	TGTGCCAGCAGCGTAGATATATACAATGAGCAGTTCTTC	CASSVDIYNEQFF
.	TRBJ1-1	TRBV18	.	TGTGCCAGCTCACCACCGGCGGGAGTCGGTGAAGCTTTCTTT	CASSPPAGVGEAFF
.	TRBJ2-4	TRBV6-1	.	TGTGCCAGCAGTGAGGTAGACAGAGCCAAAAACATTCAGTACTTC	CASSEVDRAKNIQYF
.	TRBJ2-1	TRBV28	.	TGTGCCAGCAGTGAAAACGACTGGAGCTCCTACAATGAGCAGTTCTTC	CASSENDWSSYNEQFF
.	TRBJ2-1	TRBV7-2	.	TGTGCCAGCAGCTTAGTGTCCGAAAGGGAGCAGTTCTTC	CASSLVSEREQFF
.	TRBJ2-1	TRBV11-2	TRBD2	TGTGCCAGCAGCGAAGAGGGAGGACTAGCTAGCAATGAGCAGTTCTTC	CASSEEGGLASNEQFF
.	TRBJ1-1	TRBV6-9	TRBD1	TGTGCCAGCAGTTATCCCCTTGGGACAGGGAAGGGTACAAAGGAAGCTTTCTTT	CASSYPLGTGKGTKEAFF
.	TRBJ1-2	TRBV5-1	TRBD1	TGCGCCAGCAGCTTCGACAGGGCCCGTAACTATGGCTACACCTTC	CASSFDRARNYGYTF
.	TRBJ2-2	TRBV18	.	TGTGCCAGCTCACCTAAACTGACCGGGGAGCTGTTTTTT	CASSPKLTGELFF
.	TRBJ2-7	TRBV7-3	.	TGTGCCAGCAGCCCCGGCGGGAATACTTACGAGCAGTACTTC	CASSPGGNTYEQYF
.	TRBJ2-1	TRBV18	TRBD1	TGTGCCAGCTCACCACGGGGACAGCCCGAAGAGCAGTTCTTC	CASSPRGQPEEQFF
.	TRBJ1-5	TRBV2	.	TGTGCCAGCAGTGCCCCAGATAGCAATCAGCCCCAGCATTTT	CASSAPDSNQPQHF
.	TRBJ2-7	TRBV7-2	.	TGTGCCAGCAGCTCAGGATCGGTGCAGTACTTC	CASSSGSVQYF
.	TRBJ1-5	TRBV27	.	TGTGCCAGCAGTAACAGGAATCAGCCCCAGCATTTT	CASSNRNQPQHF
.	TRBJ2-7	TRBV5-4	.	TGTGCCAGCACCCGCGTTGGACAATCCTACGAGCAGTACTTC	CASTRVGQSYEQYF
.	TRBJ1-5	TRBV19	.	TGTGCCAGTAGACGGCAGGAGAACGACAATCAGCCCCAGCATTTT	CASRRQENDNQPQHF
.	TRBJ1-4	TRBV6-5	.	TGTGCCAGCAGTTACCCCTTAGGAGAAAAACTGTTTTTT	CASSYPLGEKLFF
.	TRBJ2-1	TRBV2	TRBD2	TGTGCCAGCAGTGTCGAGCTAGCGGGAGGATACAATGAGCAGTTCTTC	CASSVELAGGYNEQFF
.	TRBJ2-3	TRBV2	.	TGTGCCAGCAGGTGGGAGGTCACAGATACGCAGTATTTT	CASRWEVTDTQYF
.	TRBJ1-4	TRBV7-9	.	TGTGCCAGCAGCTCTACAGGGCCTAATGAAAAACTGTTTTTT	CASSSTGPNEKLFF
.	TRBJ2-5	TRBV7-6	.	TGTGCCAGCAGCTTCGGACCTCTCGAAGGGGCCCAGTACTTC	CASSFGPLEGAQYF
.	TRBJ1-1	TRBV2	.	TGTGCCAGCAGTGAACAAGGGCGGGCGAACACTGAAGCTTTCTTT	CASSEQGRANTEAFF
.	TRBJ2-7	TRBV5-1	TRBD1	TGCGCCAGCAGCTTACCGGGACAGGGGTCCTACGAGCAGTACTTC	CASSLPGQGSYEQYF
.	TRBJ2-7	TRBV7-9	.	TGTGCCAGCAGCCCGATTTCCCGAACCTACGAGCAGTACTTC	CASSPISRTYEQYF